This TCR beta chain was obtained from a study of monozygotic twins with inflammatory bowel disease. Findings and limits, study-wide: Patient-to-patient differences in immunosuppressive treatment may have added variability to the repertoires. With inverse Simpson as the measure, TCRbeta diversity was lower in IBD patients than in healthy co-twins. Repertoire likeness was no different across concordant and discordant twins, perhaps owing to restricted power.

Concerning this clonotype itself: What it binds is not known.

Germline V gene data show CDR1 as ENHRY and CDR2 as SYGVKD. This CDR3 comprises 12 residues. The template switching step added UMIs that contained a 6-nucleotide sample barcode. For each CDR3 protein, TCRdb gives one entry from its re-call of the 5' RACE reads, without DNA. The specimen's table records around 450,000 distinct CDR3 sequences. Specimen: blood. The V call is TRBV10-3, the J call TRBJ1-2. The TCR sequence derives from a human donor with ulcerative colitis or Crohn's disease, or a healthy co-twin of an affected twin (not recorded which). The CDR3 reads CAISAADYGYTF.